A single sample gave rise to the 23 T cell receptor beta chains below, sequenced in a study of T cell repertoires in cytomegalovirus infection. A single record per CDR3 protein comes from TCRdb applying MiXCR to the reads. The data contain about 260,000 distinct CDR3 sequences, approximately 14% of them singletons. Source material: PBMCs. The receptors derive from a human donor in good health (CMV status not recorded). Some clones in this sample may be carry-over from other donors' samples.

V is TRBV20-1 and J is TRBJ2-5; no firm D call. Germline-derived CDR1 and CDR2 are DFQATT and SNEGSKA (reference sequence). With 3 bases removed from V and 6 bases from J, the gap between germline ends came to 14 bases. This CDR3 is built from 13 residues. CDR3 sequence (DNA): TGCAGTGCTAGTTCTAGGGATCGGCAGACCCAGTACTTC. Its protein product is CSASSRDRQTQYF.

Many counts were recorded for this clonotype. This chain joins TRBV9 and TRBJ2-7; tentative D call: TRBD1 (6 bases). The V gene's germline CDR1 is SGDLS and CDR2 YYNGEE. V lost 4 bases and J 3 bases, leaving 11 bases between the germline ends. The CDR3 has 13 residues. CDR3 in DNA: TGTGCCAGCAGCCCCTTACAGGGCTACGAGCAGTACTTC. Residues: CASSPLQGYEQYF. Full variable domain (remainder filled in from reference TRBV9 and TRBJ2-7): DSGVTQTPKHLITATGQRVTLRCSPRSGDLSVYWYQQSLDQGLQFLIQYYNGEERAKGNILERFSAQQFPDLHSELNLSSLELGDSALYFCASSPLQGYEQYFGPGTRLTVT.

V is TRBV3-1 and J is TRBJ2-3, with 7 bases identical to TRBD1. CDR3 length: 16 amino acids. Germline values: CDR1 LGHDT, CDR2 YNNKEL (reference sequence). The J segment lost 3 bases and the V segment lost 4 bases, leaving 10 bases of the junction unmatched. The DNA for the CDR3 is TGTGCCAGCAGCCCGCGGACAGGTCTAGGAACAGATACGCAGTATTTT. Translated, it gives CASSPRTGLGTDTQYF.

A few counts support this clonotype. The chain uses TRBV27 and TRBJ2-5, with D perhaps TRBD2 (6 bases). Germline V gene lookup returns CDR1 MNHEY and CDR2 SMNVEV (reference sequence). The CDR3 loop spans 12 amino acids. Trimming took 8 bases from V and 1 from J, leaving 8 bases between them. The CDR3 here is CASRGGQETQYF. CDR3 DNA: TGTGCCAGCCGGGGAGGCCAAGAGACCCAGTACTTC.

This clonotype appeared many times. The chain employs TRBV12-3 or TRBV12-4 and TRBJ1-1, with a tentative D call TRBD1 (6 bases). This CDR3 is built from 14 residues. Trimming stripped 3 bases from V and 5 bases from J, with 13 bases between. The CDR3 DNA sequence: TGTGCCAGCAGTTTCTCAGGGGTGAGGACTGAAGCTTTCTTT. Amino acids: CASSFSGVRTEAFF.

This clonotype was recorded many times. The chain is built from TRBV7-2 and TRBJ2-1; D is uncertain. In germline, CDR1 is SGHTA, CDR2 FQGNSA. The V end lost 5 bases, the J end lost 3 bases, and 2 bases lay between the germline ends. The CDR3 loop spans 11 amino acids. The CDR3 region is CASSIYNEQFF. The CDR3 bases are TGTGCCAGCAGCATCTACAATGAGCAGTTCTTC.

This chain's CDR3 is CASSFDGGQETQYF. The DNA for the CDR3 is TGTGCCAGCAGCTTCGATGGGGGCCAAGAGACCCAGTACTTC. The chain links TRBV5-4 to TRBJ2-5, with D perhaps given as TRBD1 or TRBD2 (5 bases each). The CDR3 is 14 amino acids. V shed 2 bases and J shed 1 base, with 9 bases lying between them. The germline CDR1 and CDR2 sequences are SGHNT and YYREEE (reference sequence).

The sample holds many counts of this clonotype. V is TRBV6-2 or TRBV6-3 and J is TRBJ2-3; 13 bases match TRBD2. Germline-derived CDR1 and CDR2 are MNHEY and SVGEGT. The trim removed 8 bases at V and 2 bases at J, leaving 13 bases unmatched. This CDR3 is built from 18 residues. This CDR3 is CASGELRLAGGNTDTQYF. The DNA for the CDR3 is TGTGCCAGCGGGGAACTCCGACTAGCGGGGGGTAACACAGATACGCAGTATTTT.

This clonotype showed up many times. The chain has TRBV7-2 and TRBJ2-7; D is perhaps TRBD1 (6 bases). The CDR3 runs to 14 residues. Between the trimmed V and J ends, which lost 3 bases and 0 bases, there was a span of 9 bases. CDR1 and CDR2 (germline): SGHTA, FQGNSA. The CDR3 sequence: CASSFTGSSYEQYF. The DNA for the CDR3 is TGTGCCAGCAGCTTCACAGGGAGCTCCTACGAGCAGTACTTC. The full variable domain, with the rest looked up from reference TRBV7-2 and TRBJ2-7, is GAGVSQSPSNKVTEKGKDVELRCDPISGHTALYWYRQSLGQGLEFLIYFQGNSAPDKSGLPSDRFSAERTGGSVSTLTIQRTQQEDSAVYLCASSFTGSSYEQYFGPGTRLTVT.

This clonotype was counted ten times or more. The genes are TRBV29-1 and TRBJ2-1; TRBD2 agrees at 12 bases. V was clipped by 4 bases and J by 9 bases; unmatched bases: 7. Germline values: CDR1 SQVTM, CDR2 ANQGSEA. The CDR3 contains 14 residues. CDR3: CSVGGTSGYGEQFF. Here the CDR3 DNA reads TGCAGCGTTGGTGGGACTAGCGGGTACGGTGAGCAGTTCTTC.

With respect to this clonotype: The junction and the germline gene differ at one end; a read error may be behind it. V gene TRBV7-2 combines with J gene TRBJ2-3, with 9 bases aligning to TRBD2. In germline, CDR1 is SGHTA, CDR2 FQGNSA. The CDR3 runs 15 residues. The CDR3 region has the DNA TGTGCCAGCAGCTACTCGCGGGAGGGTTGGGATACGCGGTTTTTT. This sequence encodes CASSYSREGWDTRFF.

The table lists this clonotype with a few counts. This rearrangement joins TRBV7-3 to TRBJ2-7; 7 positions agree with TRBD2. The junction had 8 bases not matched to a gene; V was cut back by 5 bases and J by 1 base. The germline CDR1 and CDR2 sequences are SGHTA and FQGTGA. The CDR3 has 15 residues. CDR3 protein: CASSQGSGMSYEQYF. DNA for the CDR3: TGTGCCAGCAGCCAAGGGAGCGGGATGTCCTACGAGCAGTACTTC.

This clonotype was seen more than once but under ten times. DNA of the CDR3: TGTGCCAGCAGCCCCGCCACGAACCCCTTCTATGGCTACACCTTC. Its protein is CASSPATNPFYGYTF. The chain joins TRBV7-9 to TRBJ1-2; no clear D. Germline values: CDR1 SEHNR, CDR2 FQNEAQ (reference sequence). Trimming took off 5 bases at V and 4 bases at J, with 17 bases between the two ends. The CDR3 spans 15 residues. The complete variable domain, with remaining parts taken from reference TRBV7-9 and TRBJ1-2, reads DTGVSQNPRHKITKRGQNVTFRCDPISEHNRLYWYRQTLGQGPEFLTYFQNEAQLEKSRLLSDRFSAERPKGSFSTLEIQRTEQGDSAMYLCASSPATNPFYGYTFGSGTRLTVV.

This clonotype was seen many times. The J gene is TRBJ2-2, the V gene TRBV6-1; the D call may be TRBD1 or TRBD2 (6 bases each). Germline CDR1 is MNHNS and CDR2 is SASEGT. This CDR3 comprises 14 residues. The CDR3, as DNA: TGTCTCTCATGCAGGGGACTCAACACCGGGGAGCTGTTTTTT. Translating it yields CLSCRGLNTGELFF.

There are a few counts of this clonotype. This chain connects TRBV7-2 to TRBJ2-7; 7 bases align to TRBD2. Germline loops: CDR1 SGHTA, CDR2 FQGNSA. V lost 5 bases to trimming and J lost 0 bases; unmatched junction nucleotides: 10. The CDR3 contains 16 residues. The CDR3 region is CASSPIREVSSYEQYF. The DNA of the CDR3 is TGTGCCAGCAGCCCGATCCGGGAGGTTAGCTCCTACGAGCAGTACTTC. The variable domain in full, with the rest retrieved from reference TRBV7-2 and TRBJ2-7, is GAGVSQSPSNKVTEKGKDVELRCDPISGHTALYWYRQSLGQGLEFLIYFQGNSAPDKSGLPSDRFSAERTGGSVSTLTIQRTQQEDSAVYLCASSPIREVSSYEQYFGPGTRLTVT.

This clonotype appeared a few times. This may be a read error: a much more frequent sequence differs by one nucleotide. This rearrangement joins TRBV7-9 to TRBJ1-1, with 7 positions matching TRBD1. The V and J ends lost 3 bases and 0 bases, in that order; junction bases with no gene match: 1. The CDR3 runs 14 residues. Germline CDR1 and CDR2: SEHNR and FQNEAQ (reference sequence). The CDR3 bases are TGTGCCAGCAGCTTCACAGGGGTGAACACTGAAGCTTTCTTT. This sequence encodes CASSFTGVNTEAFF.

This clonotype was seen many times. The chain recombines TRBV6-2 or TRBV6-3 with TRBJ2-7, with 7 bases matching TRBD1. Trimming removed 6 bases from V and 5 bases from J; junction bases left unmatched: 13. This CDR3 spans 15 amino acids. CDR1 is MNHEY, CDR2 SVGEGT, per germline. The CDR3 region has the DNA TGTGCCAGCAGACCCACCCCGACAGGGTCCCACGAGCAGTACTTC. It specifies CASRPTPTGSHEQYF.

The V call is TRBV20-1, the J call TRBJ2-7; D not certain. The CDR3 has 14 amino acids. V lost 1 base and J 0 bases, leaving 10 bases between the germline ends. CDR1 and CDR2 from the germline V gene are DFQATT and SNEGSKA (reference sequence). In DNA form, the CDR3 reads TGCAGTGCTAGAGCGACTGAGAGCTCCTACGAGCAGTACTTC. As protein: CSARATESSYEQYF.

V is TRBV4-2 and J is TRBJ2-3; TRBD2 matches 7 bases. CDR1 and CDR2 (germline): LGHNA, YNFKEQ. CDR3 length: 16 amino acids. V dropped 1 base and J dropped 0; count of bases not matched to a gene: 4. The chain's CDR3 is CASSQGSGESTDTQYF. DNA of the CDR3: TGTGCCAGCAGCCAAGGGAGCGGGGAAAGCACAGATACGCAGTATTTT.

As for this clonotype: This may come from a read error, since a much larger clone is one base off. The conserved closing phenylalanine or tryptophan is absent in this CDR3, likely reflecting a read error. The V gene is TRBV10-1, the J gene TRBJ2-1, with TRBD2 identical over 7 bases. The germline V gene encodes CDR1 WNHNN and CDR2 SYGVQD (reference sequence). The CDR3 loop spans 15 amino acids. The V segment lost 6 bases and the J segment 0 bases; nucleotides outside the gene matches: 5. As DNA, the CDR3 is TGCGCCAGCAGCGCTAGCGGCAGCTCCTACAATGAGCAGTTCTAC. Its translation is CASSASGSSYNEQFY.

This clonotype has just a few counts. The chain has TRBV7-2 and TRBJ2-3; TRBD2 matches 16 bases. The trim removed 8 bases at V and 2 bases at J, leaving 7 bases unmatched. The CDR3 length is 17 residues. Germline V lookup: CDR1 SGHTA, CDR2 FQGNSA. As DNA, the CDR3 is TGTGCCAGCCGTGGGACTAGCGGGGGGGCAGCCACAGATACGCAGTATTTT. It yields the protein CASRGTSGGAATDTQYF.

This chain links TRBV20-1 with TRBJ1-1; D is uncertain. This CDR3 has 14 residues. The ends were cut back, 3 bases at V and 1 base at J, with 12 bases in the middle. Germline V CDR1 and CDR2: DFQATT, SNEGSKA (reference sequence). CDR3 bases: TGCAGTGCTAGGGGATGGACGGGGAACACTGAAGCTTTCTTT. It specifies CSARGWTGNTEAFF.

The V call is TRBV7-8, the J call TRBJ2-3; no firm D call. Trimming removed 8 bases at V and 4 bases at J, with 13 bases between. Germline loops: CDR1 SGHVS, CDR2 FQNEAQ. CDR3 length: 13 amino acids. The CDR3 here is CASGWLGADTQYF. The DNA for the CDR3 is TGTGCCAGCGGGTGGTTGGGTGCAGATACGCAGTATTTT.